This TCR beta chain was identified in a study of blood T cells in healthy people across ages. Primers used in a second PCR of roughly 7 to 11 cycles were a sample-barcoded 5' primer and a J-beta primer mix. One entry per CDR3 protein, called by TCRdb with MiXCR from the 5' RACE reads. In the table there are about 760,000 distinct CDR3 sequences, about 56% of which are singletons. Healthy Caucasian individuals from Russia aged roughly 6 to 95 served as donors. A minimum of 6 micrograms of total RNA was extracted per sample. The source of this sequence is a man aged 35 to 55 in good health. Sample: blood.

CDR3: CASRAGTQYF. For the CDR3, the DNA is TGTGCCAGCAGGGCGGGCACGCAGTATTTT. V usage is TRBV6-1 and J usage is TRBJ2-3; D perhaps matches TRBD2 (5 bases). The CDR3 totals 10 residues. V was shortened by 6 bases and J by 9 bases, with 7 bases between the two germline ends. CDR1 is MNHNS and CDR2 is SASEGT in the germline V gene.